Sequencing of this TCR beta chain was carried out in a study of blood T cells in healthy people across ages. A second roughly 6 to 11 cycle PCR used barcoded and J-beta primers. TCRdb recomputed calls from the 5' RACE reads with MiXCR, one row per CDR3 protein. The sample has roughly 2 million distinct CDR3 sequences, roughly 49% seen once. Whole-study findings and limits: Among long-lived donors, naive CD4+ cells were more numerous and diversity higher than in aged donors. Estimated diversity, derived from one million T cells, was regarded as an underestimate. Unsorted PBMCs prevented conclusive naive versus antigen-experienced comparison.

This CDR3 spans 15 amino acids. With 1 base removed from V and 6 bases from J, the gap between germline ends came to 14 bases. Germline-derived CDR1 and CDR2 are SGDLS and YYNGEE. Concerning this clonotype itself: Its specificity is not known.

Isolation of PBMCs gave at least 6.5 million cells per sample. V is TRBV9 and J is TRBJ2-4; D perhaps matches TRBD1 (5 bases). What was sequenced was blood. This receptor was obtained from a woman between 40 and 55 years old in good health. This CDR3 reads CASSVSFQGGNIQYF. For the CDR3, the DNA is TGTGCCAGCAGCGTATCGTTTCAGGGCGGAAACATTCAGTACTTC.